A selection of T cell receptor beta chains follows, all from one sample in a study of T cell responses to AZD1222 COVID-19 vaccine. The table came from immunoSEQ multiplex PCR; TCRdb's copy has only in-frame clones and leaves some out. The data contain more than 150,000 clones, 88% of them singletons. The sequences come from peripheral blood, collected on day 0 of AZD1222 vaccination. The receptors derive from an adult in good health. Each CDR3 is given with its conserved first and last residue. Each record gives: V gene, D gene, clone size, J gene, CDR3 protein, CDR3 DNA. The D gene is left open where the match is weak. Size is omitted from some rows. Given values are once, few, many or a class for expanded clones.

V: TRBV28
D: NA
size: NA
J: TRBJ2-7
CDR3: CASSFARGYEQYF
DNA: TGTGCCAGCAGTTTCGCCAGGGGTTACGAGCAGTACTTC

V: TRBV25-1
D: NA
size: NA
J: TRBJ1-5
CDR3: CASSRRMNQPQHF
DNA: TGTGCCAGCAGTCGGCGGATGAATCAGCCCCAGCATTTT

V: TRBV7-9
D: NA
size: NA
J: TRBJ1-2
CDR3: CASSSLSGGDGYTF
DNA: TGTGCCAGCAGCTCGTTATCGGGGGGCGACGGCTACACCTTC

V: TRBV30
D: NA
size: NA
J: TRBJ1-5
CDR3: CAWNGQSNQPQHF
DNA: TGTGCCTGGAATGGGCAGAGCAATCAGCCCCAGCATTTT

V: TRBV28
D: NA
size: NA
J: TRBJ1-1
CDR3: CATHRALNTEAFF
DNA: TGTGCCACCCACCGGGCTCTGAACACTGAAGCTTTCTTT

V: TRBV7-9
D: NA
size: NA
J: TRBJ1-2
CDR3: CASSLAVQRVGYTF
DNA: TGTGCCAGCAGCTTAGCGGTCCAGAGGGTTGGCTACACCTTC

V: TRBV5-1
D: NA
size: NA
J: TRBJ1-4
CDR3: CASSLAPPGANEKLFF
DNA: TGCGCCAGCAGCTTGGCCCCCCCCGGGGCTAATGAAAAACTGTTTTTT

V: TRBV6-5
D: TRBD2
size: once
J: TRBJ2-3
CDR3: CASSYGLAATDTQYF
DNA: TGTGCCAGCAGTTACGGGCTAGCGGCTACAGATACGCAGTATTTT

V: TRBV30
D: TRBD2
size: NA
J: TRBJ2-5
CDR3: CAWKGLAGAPLSKGVGQETQYF
DNA: TGTGCCTGGAAGGGACTAGCGGGGGCCCCGCTTTCTAAGGGGGTAGGGCAAGAGACCCAGTACTTC

V: TRBV7-2
D: TRBD1
size: NA
J: TRBJ2-7
CDR3: CASSLGQITYEQYF
DNA: TGTGCCAGCAGCTTGGGACAGATTACCTACGAGCAGTACTTC

V: TRBV25-1
D: NA
size: few
J: TRBJ1-1
CDR3: CASSDGQVNTEAFF
DNA: TGTGCCAGCAGTGATGGGCAGGTGAACACTGAAGCTTTCTTT

V: TRBV5-6
D: TRBD1
size: NA
J: TRBJ1-4
CDR3: CASSLAKGQGNEKLFF
DNA: TGTGCCAGCAGCTTGGCCAAGGGACAGGGGAATGAAAAACTGTTTTTT

V: TRBV19
D: TRBD1
size: once
J: TRBJ2-5
CDR3: CASSRTGGGLETQYF
DNA: TGTGCCAGTAGCAGGACAGGGGGGGGTCTGGAGACCCAGTACTTC

V: TRBV7-8
D: TRBD1
size: NA
J: TRBJ1-4
CDR3: CASSSWRLTGRGEKLFF
DNA: TGTGCCAGCAGCTCCTGGAGGCTGACAGGGCGAGGCGAAAAACTGTTTTTT

V: TRBV11-2
D: NA
size: NA
J: TRBJ1-1
CDR3: CASSLERVAGTEAFF
DNA: TGTGCCAGCAGCTTAGAAAGGGTGGCGGGCACTGAAGCTTTCTTT

V: TRBV5-4
D: NA
size: NA
J: TRBJ2-1
CDR3: CASSLGTPGYNEQFF
DNA: TGTGCCAGCAGCTTGGGCACCCCCGGGTACAATGAGCAGTTCTTC

V: TRBV6-5
D: NA
size: NA
J: TRBJ2-4
CDR3: CASSYRREGDLRF
DNA: TGTGCCAGCAGTTACCGTAGGGAAGGGGACCTCCGGTTC

V: TRBV2
D: NA
size: many
J: TRBJ1-6
CDR3: CASSLEGSPKNSPLHF
DNA: TGTGCCAGCAGTCTAGAGGGATCCCCAAAGAATTCACCCCTCCACTTT

V: TRBV4-3
D: NA
size: once
J: TRBJ1-5
CDR3: CASSQDRGNQPQHF
DNA: TGCGCCAGCAGCCAAGACCGGGGCAATCAGCCCCAGCATTTT

V: TRBV2
D: NA
size: NA
J: TRBJ2-3
CDR3: CASSRVSSTDTQYF
DNA: TGTGCCAGCAGTAGGGTGTCTAGCACAGATACGCAGTATTTT

V: TRBV5-6
D: NA
size: NA
J: TRBJ2-2
CDR3: CASRGFTGELFF
DNA: TGTGCCTCGCGGGGATTCACCGGGGAGCTGTTTTTT

V: TRBV7-3
D: NA
size: NA
J: TRBJ2-1
CDR3: CASSLGGSYNEQFF
DNA: TGTGCCAGCAGCTTGGGAGGCTCCTACAATGAGCAGTTCTTC

V: TRBV27
D: NA
size: once
J: TRBJ2-4
CDR3: CASSPTGLAKNIQYF
DNA: TGTGCCAGCAGTCCAACCGGACTAGCCAAAAACATTCAGTACTTC

V: TRBV3-1/TRBV3-2
D: TRBD2
size: NA
J: TRBJ2-3
CDR3: CASSLGLDTDTQYF
DNA: TGTGCCAGCAGCTTGGGACTAGATACAGATACGCAGTATTTT

V: TRBV5-6
D: TRBD2
size: once
J: TRBJ2-5
CDR3: CASSLSGTSGWGTQYF
DNA: TGTGCCAGCAGCTTATCCGGGACTAGCGGATGGGGGACCCAGTACTTC

V: TRBV15
D: NA
size: NA
J: TRBJ1-5
CDR3: CATSRPGTGNQPQHF
DNA: TGTGCCACCAGCAGACCTGGGACGGGCAATCAGCCCCAGCATTTT

V: TRBV5-7
D: NA
size: NA
J: TRBJ1-1
CDR3: CASSNLRGGNRGGAFF
DNA: TGTGCCAGCAGCAACCTCCGCGGGGGCAACCGCGGGGGAGCTTTCTTT

V: TRBV6-5
D: NA
size: NA
J: TRBJ1-4
CDR3: CASSYRPQNTNEKLFF
DNA: TGTGCCAGCAGTTACCGACCTCAGAATACTAATGAAAAACTGTTTTTT

V: TRBV7-3
D: NA
size: NA
J: TRBJ1-2
CDR3: CASSLGPLNYGYTF
DNA: TGTGCCAGCAGCTTAGGGCCCTTAAACTATGGCTACACCTTC

V: TRBV7-2
D: NA
size: NA
J: TRBJ1-1
CDR3: CASSLNRVPGTEAFF
DNA: TGTGCCAGCAGCTTGAATAGGGTCCCTGGGACTGAAGCTTTCTTT

V: TRBV5-1
D: TRBD2
size: NA
J: TRBJ2-1
CDR3: CASSTSGGGNEQFF
DNA: TGCGCCAGCTCGACTAGCGGGGGAGGTAATGAGCAGTTCTTC

V: TRBV2
D: NA
size: few
J: TRBJ1-2
CDR3: CASSEEANYGYTF
DNA: TGTGCCAGCAGCGAAGAGGCTAACTATGGCTACACCTTC

V: TRBV6-5
D: NA
size: NA
J: TRBJ1-2
CDR3: CASSYSGGNYGYTF
DNA: TGTGCCAGCAGTTATAGTGGCGGTAACTATGGCTACACCTTC

V: TRBV14
D: NA
size: NA
J: TRBJ2-7
CDR3: CASSQGYEQYF
DNA: TGTGCCAGCAGCCAGGGGTACGAGCAGTACTTC

V: TRBV19
D: NA
size: NA
J: TRBJ1-5
CDR3: CASTHRRTHQPQHF
DNA: TGTGCCAGTACCCACCGCCGGACGCATCAGCCCCAGCATTTT